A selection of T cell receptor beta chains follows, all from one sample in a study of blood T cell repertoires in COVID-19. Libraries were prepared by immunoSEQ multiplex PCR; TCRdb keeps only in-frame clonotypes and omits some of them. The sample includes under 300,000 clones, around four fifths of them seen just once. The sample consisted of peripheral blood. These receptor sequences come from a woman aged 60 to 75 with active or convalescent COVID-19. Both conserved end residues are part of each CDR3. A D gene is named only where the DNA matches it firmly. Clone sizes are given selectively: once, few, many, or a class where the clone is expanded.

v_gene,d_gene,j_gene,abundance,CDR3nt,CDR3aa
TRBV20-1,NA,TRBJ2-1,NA,TGCAGTGCTAGGGGTAGCGATGAGCAGTTCTTC,CSARGSDEQFF
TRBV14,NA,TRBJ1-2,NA,TGTGCCAGCAGCGACACAGGGAGCGGCTACACCTTC,CASSDTGSGYTF
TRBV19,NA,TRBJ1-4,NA,TGTGCCAGTAGTCCCGGGGGTGTCGCAACTAATGAAAAACTGTTTTTT,CASSPGGVATNEKLFF
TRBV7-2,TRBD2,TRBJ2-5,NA,TGTGCCAGCAGCTGGACTAGCGGGGGGCCCCAAGAGACCCAGTACTTC,CASSWTSGGPQETQYF
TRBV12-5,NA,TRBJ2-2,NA,TGTGCTAGTGGTTTGAACTACAACACCGGGGAGCTGTTTTTT,CASGLNYNTGELFF
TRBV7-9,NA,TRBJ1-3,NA,TGTGCCAGCAGCCCGGACTATTCCGCTGGAAACACCATATATTTT,CASSPDYSAGNTIYF
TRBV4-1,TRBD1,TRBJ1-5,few,TGCGCCAGCAGCCAAGATCAGGAGGGGGCGAAGCCCCAGCATTTT,CASSQDQEGAKPQHF
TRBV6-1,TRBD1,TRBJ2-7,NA,TGTGCCAGCAGTGAAACCGGGACAGGGTCCTACGAGCAGTACTTC,CASSETGTGSYEQYF
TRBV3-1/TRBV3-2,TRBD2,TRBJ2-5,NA,TGTGCCAGCAGCCAAGGGACGACTAGCGGGGGGGTGGAGACCCAGTACTTC,CASSQGTTSGGVETQYF
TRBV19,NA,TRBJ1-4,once,TGTGCCAGTAGTATAGTGAGACAGACAACTAATGAAAAACTGTTTTTT,CASSIVRQTTNEKLFF
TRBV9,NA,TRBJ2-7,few,TGTGCCAGCAGCGTGTGGGACAACTCCTACGAGCAGTACTTC,CASSVWDNSYEQYF
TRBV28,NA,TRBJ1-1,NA,TGTGCCAGCAGGACAGCCATTAACACTGAAGCTTTCTTT,CASRTAINTEAFF
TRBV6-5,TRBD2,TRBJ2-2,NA,TGTGCCAGCAGTTACTCCGGGGGGTGGACCGGGGAGCTGTTTTTT,CASSYSGGWTGELFF
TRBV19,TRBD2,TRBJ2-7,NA,TGTGCCAGTAGTATAGGGCTAGCGGGTTCGCTGGAGCAGTACTTC,CASSIGLAGSLEQYF
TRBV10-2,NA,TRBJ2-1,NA,TGCGCCAGCAGTGAGAGGGAGAATGAGCAGTTCTTC,CASSERENEQFF
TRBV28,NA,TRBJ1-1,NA,TGTGCCACCACAAACAGCTTGTTAATGAACACTGAAGCTTTCTTT,CATTNSLLMNTEAFF
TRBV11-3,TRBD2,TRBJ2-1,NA,TGTGCCAGCAGCTCCACTAGCGGGGGGTCAATGAGGCAGTTCTTC,CASSSTSGGSMRQFF
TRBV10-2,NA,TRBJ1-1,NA,TGCGCCAGCAGTGAGGGACACCTGAACACTGAAGCTTTCTTT,CASSEGHLNTEAFF
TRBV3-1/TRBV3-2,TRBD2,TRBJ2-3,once,TGTGCCAGCAGCCAAGGGACTAGCCTCACAGATACGCAGTATTTT,CASSQGTSLTDTQYF
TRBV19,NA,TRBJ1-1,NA,TGTGCCAGTAGCCCGACAGGAGCTGAAGCTTTCTTT,CASSPTGAEAFF
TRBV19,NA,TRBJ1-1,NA,TGTGCCAGTAAAAACTCATTGAACACTGAAGCTTTCTTT,CASKNSLNTEAFF
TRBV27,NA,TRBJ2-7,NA,TGTGCCAGCAGTTTGCAAGGACAGACCTACGAGCAGTACTTC,CASSLQGQTYEQYF
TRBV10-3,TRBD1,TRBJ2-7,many,TGTGCCATCAGTAAAGGGGACAGGGGGCTTCAGGGGCAGTACTTC,CAISKGDRGLQGQYF
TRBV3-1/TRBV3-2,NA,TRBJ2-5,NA,TGTGCCAGCAGCCAAGGGTACAGGGCGGCGGAGACCCAGTACTTC,CASSQGYRAAETQYF
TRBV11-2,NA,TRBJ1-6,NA,TGTGCCAGCAGCTTCGGAATGGGGGCCGATAATTCACCCCTCCACTTT,CASSFGMGADNSPLHF
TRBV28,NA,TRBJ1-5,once,TGTGCCAGCCGATTGAGGATGGGGGGTGATCAGCCCCAGCATTTT,CASRLRMGGDQPQHF